The 20 T cell receptor beta chains in this list originate from one sample, sequenced in a study of cytomegalovirus exposure and HLA in healthy donors. PCR employed 60 Vbeta and 13 Jbeta primers. The method was immunoSEQ multiplex PCR; TCRdb's version includes in-frame clones alone and lacks a portion of them. The sample includes about 170,000 clones, under 80% of them seen just once. Sequencing input: PBMCs. These receptors all stem from a man aged 35-49 years in good health and CMV-seronegative.

The chain carries TRBV7-9 and TRBJ1-1; D unclear. This CDR3 region has 14 residues. The V gene's germline CDR1 is SEHNR and CDR2 FQNEAQ (reference sequence). Trimming took off 2 bases at V and 7 bases at J, with 14 bases between the two ends. CDR3: CASSLSAGTHEAFF. The CDR3 DNA reads TGTGCCAGCAGCTTAAGCGCGGGTACCCATGAAGCTTTCTTT.

Only a few counts were recorded for this clone. The chain recombines TRBV5-1 with TRBJ1-1; 8 nucleotides agree with TRBD1. Germline CDR1 is SGHRS and CDR2 is YFSETQ. This CDR3 contains 12 residues. V lost 4 bases and J lost 7; bases outside the gene matches: 3. The CDR3 is CASSHDRGEAFF. Written as DNA, the CDR3 is TGCGCCAGCAGCCATGACAGGGGTGAAGCTTTCTTT.

The chain combines TRBV29-1 with TRBJ2-7, with D maybe TRBD2 (6 bases). Trimming took off 7 bases at V and 3 bases at J, with 16 bases between the two ends. The CDR3 contains 13 residues. Germline V gene data show CDR1 as SQVTM and CDR2 as ANQGSEA. The CDR3 DNA sequence: TGCAGCGCTGAGGGAGCGGGTGGCTACGAGCAGTACTTC. Translating it yields CSAEGAGGYEQYF.

The rearrangement joins TRBV6-1 to TRBJ1-2, with 7 positions matching TRBD1. After removal of 4 bases from V and 1 base from J, the junction contained 15 bases not matched to a gene. The CDR3 length is 18 residues. Germline-derived CDR1 and CDR2 are MNHNS and SASEGT. CDR3 region: CASSVPGTDRWGNYGYTF. CDR3 nucleotide sequence: TGTGCCAGCAGTGTACCCGGGACAGACCGCTGGGGTAACTATGGCTACACCTTC.

This clone was seen just once. The V call is TRBV29-1, the J call TRBJ2-7; 7 nucleotides line up with TRBD1. The germline V gene has CDR1 SQVTM and CDR2 ANQGSEA. This CDR3 has 12 amino acids. J gave up 0 bases and V 6 bases, and 2 bases lay outside the gene matches. The CDR3 region is CSVGTDSYEQYF. The CDR3 bases are TGCAGCGTCGGGACAGACTCCTACGAGCAGTACTTC.

Notes on this clone: The sample has other DNA sequences that encode this CDR3 too. The V and J genes are TRBV25-1 and TRBJ1-2; 8 bases agree with TRBD1. The CDR3 consists of 16 residues. Germline V gene lookup returns CDR1 MGHDK and CDR2 SYGVNS. The V and J ends lost 6 bases and 4 bases, in that order; junction bases with no gene match: 13. The CDR3 loop reads CASSPGDRPFAYGYTF. CDR3 sequence (DNA): TGTGCCAGCAGCCCCGGGGACAGGCCTTTTGCCTATGGCTACACCTTC.

The chain couples TRBV10-3 to TRBJ2-7; unclear D gene. The CDR3 totals 13 residues. V shed 2 bases and J shed 3 bases, with 8 bases lying between them. CDR1 ENHRY and CDR2 SYGVKD come from the germline V gene. CDR3 DNA: TGTGCCATCAGTGAGGTACTCGACTACGAGCAGTACTTC. It is translated as CAISEVLDYEQYF.

The V call is TRBV29-1, the J call TRBJ2-3, with D possibly TRBD1 on 5 matching bases. V was shortened by 0 bases and J by 2 bases, with 12 bases between the two germline ends. Germline CDR1 reads SQVTM; CDR2 reads ANQGSEA. The CDR3 covers 15 residues. CDR3 residues: CSVEDQGQYTDTQYF. CDR3 nucleotide sequence: TGCAGCGTTGAAGATCAGGGTCAATACACAGATACGCAGTATTTT.

The rearrangement uses TRBV19 and TRBJ1-2; a weak D match, TRBD1 (5 bases). This CDR3 is built from 15 residues. The V end lost 7 bases, the J end lost 4 bases, and 19 bases lay between the germline ends. CDR1 and CDR2 (germline): LNHDA, SQIVND (reference sequence). In DNA, the CDR3 is TGTGCCAGTACCTTTGACAGTCTAACCAGCTATGGCTACACCTTC. This translates into CASTFDSLTSYGYTF.

In this sample, this clone turned up a few times. This rearrangement joins TRBV18 to TRBJ1-2; 7 bases agree with TRBD1. The CDR3 runs to 13 residues. V lost 3 bases and J lost 7; bases outside the gene matches: 5. Germline V CDR1 and CDR2: KGHSH, LQKENI. Here the CDR3 DNA reads TGTGCCAGCTCACCGTCAGGGGGTGGTGGCTACACCTTC. Protein: CASSPSGGGGYTF.

V and J are TRBV5-1 and TRBJ1-1, with D maybe TRBD1 (5 bases). Germline V gene data show CDR1 as SGHRS and CDR2 as YFSETQ. V was pared by 1 base and J by 4 bases, with 14 bases between. This CDR3 has 15 residues. The CDR3 DNA is TGCGCCAGCAGCTTGAATACGGGGGAGGGCACTGAAGCTTTCTTT. As protein: CASSLNTGEGTEAFF.

V and J are TRBV6-4 and TRBJ1-2; D is undetermined. CDR3 size: 14 residues. Between the trimmed V and J ends, which lost 6 bases and 1 base, there was a span of 12 bases. Germline-derived CDR1 and CDR2 are MRHNA and SNTAGT. The CDR3 spells CASRNSNSNYGYTF. As DNA, the CDR3 is TGTGCCAGCAGAAACAGTAACAGTAACTATGGCTACACCTTC.

The CDR3 nucleotides read TGTGCCATCAGGGCCCCCGAACTATACAATGAGCAGTTCTTC. Translation gives CAIRAPELYNEQFF. The chain recombines TRBV10-3 with TRBJ2-1; D call uncertain. V was clipped by 6 bases and J by 4 bases, with 13 bases between them. The length of the CDR3 is 14 residues. Looked up from germline, CDR1 is ENHRY and CDR2 is SYGVKD.

This chain connects TRBV12-5 to TRBJ2-7, with D hard to call. V dropped 5 bases and J dropped 3 bases, with 5 bases sitting between them. CDR1 and CDR2 from the germline V gene are LGHNT and FRNRAP. This CDR3 comprises 11 residues. The CDR3 DNA is TGTGCTAGTGGTGTCTTCTACGAGCAGTACTTC. Translated: CASGVFYEQYF.

The rearrangement uses TRBV28 and TRBJ2-3, with 8 positions matching TRBD2. Germline lookup yields CDR1 MDHEN and CDR2 SYDVKM. V was clipped by 7 bases and J by 4 bases; unmatched bases: 4. This CDR3 is built from 13 residues. The DNA for the CDR3 is TGTGCCAGCATCTCCGGGGGGGCAGATACGCAGTATTTT. Its translation: CASISGGADTQYF.

The DNA for the CDR3 is TGTGCCAGCAGAATCGACAGTATGAACACTGAAGCTTTCTTT. Amino acid sequence: CASRIDSMNTEAFF. The rearrangement links TRBV6-5 to TRBJ1-1; possible D gene TRBD1, 5 bases. This CDR3 has 14 residues. CDR1 and CDR2 (germline): MNHEY, SVGAGI. The V end lost 6 bases, the J end lost 0 bases, and 11 bases lay between the germline ends.

The V and J genes are TRBV30 and TRBJ2-7; possible D gene TRBD2, 5 bases. The CDR3 spans 14 residues. Germline CDR1 is GTSNPN and CDR2 is SVGIG (reference sequence). Trimming stripped 2 bases from V and 2 bases from J, with 13 bases between. This CDR3 reads CAWSTRVTPYEQYF. CDR3 nucleotides: TGTGCCTGGAGTACGAGGGTGACCCCCTACGAGCAGTACTTC.

The genes are TRBV7-2 and TRBJ2-5; TRBD2 aligns across 13 bases. This CDR3 region has 17 residues. V lost 5 bases, J lost 4 bases, and 10 bases stayed unmatched. The V gene's germline CDR1 is SGHTA and CDR2 FQGNSA. The DNA of the CDR3 is TGTGCCAGCAGCCCCCTAGGACTAGCGGGGGTAGGAGAGACCCAGTACTTC. Translation gives CASSPLGLAGVGETQYF. The entire variable domain, with the rest obtained from reference TRBV7-2 and TRBJ2-5, is as follows: GAGVSQSPSNKVTEKGKDVELRCDPISGHTALYWYRQSLGQGLEFLIYFQGNSAPDKSGLPSDRFSAERTGGSVSTLTIQRTQQEDSAVYLCASSPLGLAGVGETQYFGPGTRLLVL.

CDR3 protein: CLVWTYNYGYTF. In nucleotides, the CDR3 is TGCCTGGTTTGGACATACAACTATGGCTACACCTTC. The gene calls are TRBV29-1 and TRBJ1-2; D may be TRBD1 (5 bases). Germline V gene sequence: CDR1 SQVTM, CDR2 ANQGSEA. The CDR3 spans 12 residues.

The V and J genes are TRBV7-9 and TRBJ1-1; 9 bases fit TRBD1. The V gene end was trimmed by 3 bases and the J gene end by 6 bases; junction bases not matched to a gene: 11. The CDR3 runs to 16 residues. Germline lookup yields CDR1 SEHNR and CDR2 FQNEAQ (reference sequence). The CDR3 coding sequence is TGTGCCAGCAGCTTGACGGTGCACAGGGGGCTCGCTGAAGCTTTCTTT. It specifies CASSLTVHRGLAEAFF.